The T cell receptor beta chain under discussion was sequenced for a study of Ad26.COV2.S vaccination and SARS-CoV-2 variants. The table came from immunoSEQ multiplex PCR; TCRdb's copy has only in-frame clones and leaves some out. This sample carries roughly 460,000 clones, 80% to 90% of them seen once, and the ten largest clones take 1.7%. Treatment described: roughly 20 received Ad26.COV2.S at low or high dose, single or two shots; 5 received placebo; per-sample allocation not given. Day 63 after the first vaccine or placebo injection was the time point for sampling. The germline gives CDR1 SGHVS, CDR2 FNYEAQ. Trimming took off 0 bases at V and 6 bases at J, with 5 bases between the two ends. The CDR3 runs to 12 residues.

The starting material was peripheral blood, obtained in a trial of Ad26.COV2.S vaccine versus placebo. The receptor was isolated from a person between 18 and 65 years old who received the Ad26.COV2.S COVID-19 vaccine or a placebo. The chain joins TRBV7-6 to TRBJ1-2; D remains unclear. In DNA form, the CDR3 reads TGTGCCAGCAGCTTAGCTGGGGATGGCTACACCTTC. It yields the protein CASSLAGDGYTF.